This TCR beta chain came from a study of T cells in Graves' hyperthyroidism and ophthalmopathy. About the study: Peripheral blood samples were taken at initial diagnosis, prior to any treatment. Whole-study findings and limits: Appearing also in blood were most of the thyroid clonotypes expanded above 0.001.

No progression to ophthalmopathy during 18 months of follow-up defined stable disease. Diagnosis relied on clinical symptoms, serum thyroxine and TRAb, thyroid ultrasound and orbital computed tomography. The TCR beta CDR3 regions underwent amplification using RNA transcripts as the source. When the TCR CDR3 underwent first-round RT-PCR, the HTBI primer set was used. TCRdb independently ran MiXCR on the multiplex PCR reads; one entry per CDR3 protein. The sample comprises about 710,000 distinct CDR3 sequences, about a sixth of which are singletons, and approximately 8.4% rests with the top ten. This CDR3 comprises 14 residues. The germline V gene has CDR1 SNHLY and CDR2 FYNNEI. V lost 6 bases to trimming and J lost 2 bases; unmatched junction nucleotides: 6. At least ten counts were recorded for this clonotype. Antigen unknown.

Specimen: blood. This receptor was obtained from a man younger than 30 with Graves' hyperthyroidism. The chain joins TRBV2 to TRBJ2-7, with 8 bases that match TRBD1. CDR3 region: CASRKGQAPYEQYF. DNA of the CDR3: TGTGCCAGCAGGAAGGGACAGGCCCCCTACGAGCAGTACTTC.